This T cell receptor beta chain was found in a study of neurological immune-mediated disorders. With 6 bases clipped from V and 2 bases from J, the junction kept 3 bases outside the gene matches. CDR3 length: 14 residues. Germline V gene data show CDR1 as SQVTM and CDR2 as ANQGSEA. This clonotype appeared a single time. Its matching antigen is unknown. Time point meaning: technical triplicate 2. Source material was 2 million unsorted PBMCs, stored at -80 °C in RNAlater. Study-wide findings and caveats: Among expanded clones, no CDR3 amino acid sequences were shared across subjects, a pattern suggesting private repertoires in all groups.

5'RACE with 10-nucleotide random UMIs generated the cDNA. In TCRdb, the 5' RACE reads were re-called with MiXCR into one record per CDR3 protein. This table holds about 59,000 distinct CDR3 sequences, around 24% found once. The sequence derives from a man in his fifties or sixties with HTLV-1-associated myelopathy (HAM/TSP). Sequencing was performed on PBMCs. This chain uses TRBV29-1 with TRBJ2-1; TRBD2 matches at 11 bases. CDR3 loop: CSVRLAGPYNEQFF. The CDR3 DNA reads TGCAGCGTCCGACTAGCGGGACCCTACAATGAGCAGTTCTTC.